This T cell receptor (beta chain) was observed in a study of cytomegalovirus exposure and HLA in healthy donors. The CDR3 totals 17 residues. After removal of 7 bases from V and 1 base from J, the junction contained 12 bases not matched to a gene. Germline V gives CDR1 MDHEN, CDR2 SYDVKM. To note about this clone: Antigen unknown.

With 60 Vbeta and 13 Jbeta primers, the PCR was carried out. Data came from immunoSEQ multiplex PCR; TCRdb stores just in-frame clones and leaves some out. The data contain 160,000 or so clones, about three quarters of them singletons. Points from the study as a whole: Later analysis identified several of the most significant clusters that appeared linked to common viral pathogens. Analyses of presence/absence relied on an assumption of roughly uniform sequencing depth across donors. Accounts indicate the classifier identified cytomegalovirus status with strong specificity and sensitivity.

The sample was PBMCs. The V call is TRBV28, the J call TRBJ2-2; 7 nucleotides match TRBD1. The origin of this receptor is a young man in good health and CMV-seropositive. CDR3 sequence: CASTSMRRTGNTGELFF. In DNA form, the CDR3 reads TGTGCCAGCACCTCAATGCGTCGGACAGGGAACACCGGGGAGCTGTTTTTT.